The rows below give T cell receptor beta chains drawn from one sample of a study of cytomegalovirus exposure and HLA in healthy donors. The protocol was immunoSEQ multiplex PCR, while the TCRdb copy is restricted to in-frame clones and leaves out a portion. The sample comprises 130,000 or so clones, roughly 79% of which are singletons, and less than 2% rests with the top ten. The specimen sequenced was PBMCs. The source is a woman younger than 35 in good health and CMV-seronegative. The CDR3 runs from the conserved cysteine through the conserved F or W. The order of the fields is CDR3 protein, CDR3 DNA, D gene, V gene, J gene, clone size, CDR3 length. The D gene is left open where the match is weak. Rows give clone size only sometimes, using once, few, many, or a class for an expanded clone.

cdr3_aa: CASSSKAGGKVGELFF
cdr3_nt: TGTGCCAGCAGCTCAAAAGCGGGAGGAAAGGTGGGGGAGCTGTTTTTT
d_call: TRBD2
v_call: TRBV11-3
j_call: TRBJ2-2
clone_size: -
cdr3_length: 16

cdr3_aa: CASRPDRGEVFF
cdr3_nt: TGCGCCAGCAGACCCGACAGGGGTGAAGTGTTCTTC
d_call: TRBD1
v_call: TRBV10-1
j_call: TRBJ2-1
clone_size: once
cdr3_length: 12

cdr3_aa: CASSSFPREGYEQYF
cdr3_nt: TGTGCCAGCAGCTCTTTCCCCCGGGAGGGCTACGAGCAGTACTTC
d_call: TRBD2
v_call: TRBV11-2
j_call: TRBJ2-7
clone_size: -
cdr3_length: 15

cdr3_aa: CASSNVREGISYNEQFF
cdr3_nt: TGTGCCAGCAGCAATGTTAGGGAGGGGATCTCCTACAATGAGCAGTTCTTC
d_call: -
v_call: TRBV21-1
j_call: TRBJ2-1
clone_size: few
cdr3_length: 17

cdr3_aa: CASSSRGSGYNEQFF
cdr3_nt: TGTGCCAGCAGTTCCCGAGGTAGCGGGTACAATGAGCAGTTCTTC
d_call: TRBD2
v_call: TRBV6-5
j_call: TRBJ2-1
clone_size: -
cdr3_length: 15

cdr3_aa: CASDDGTPPPGANVLTF
cdr3_nt: TGTGCCAGCGACGACGGGACTCCCCCCCCTGGGGCCAACGTCCTGACTTTC
d_call: -
v_call: TRBV19
j_call: TRBJ2-6
clone_size: -
cdr3_length: 17

cdr3_aa: CASSYRGGYTF
cdr3_nt: TGTGCCAGCAGTTATCGGGGTGGCTACACCTTC
d_call: -
v_call: TRBV6-1
j_call: TRBJ1-2
clone_size: -
cdr3_length: 11

cdr3_aa: CASSSRGPGANVLTF
cdr3_nt: TGTGCCAGCAGTTCCAGGGGACCTGGGGCCAACGTCCTGACTTTC
d_call: -
v_call: TRBV28
j_call: TRBJ2-6
clone_size: -
cdr3_length: 15

cdr3_aa: CSVVPSETYNEQFF
cdr3_nt: TGCAGCGTTGTCCCGTCGGAGACCTACAATGAGCAGTTCTTC
d_call: -
v_call: TRBV29-1
j_call: TRBJ2-1
clone_size: -
cdr3_length: 14

cdr3_aa: CAWSVLADTEAFF
cdr3_nt: TGTGCCTGGAGTGTACTAGCGGATACTGAAGCTTTCTTT
d_call: -
v_call: TRBV30
j_call: TRBJ1-1
clone_size: -
cdr3_length: 13

cdr3_aa: CASGNQGFDGYTF
cdr3_nt: TGTGCCAGCGGGAACCAGGGTTTCGATGGCTACACCTTC
d_call: -
v_call: TRBV6-5
j_call: TRBJ1-2
clone_size: once
cdr3_length: 13

cdr3_aa: CASSERWRGTFF
cdr3_nt: TGTGCCAGCAGCGAACGATGGAGGGGAACTTTCTTT
d_call: -
v_call: TRBV6-1
j_call: TRBJ1-1
clone_size: -
cdr3_length: 12

cdr3_aa: CSARDRAGYTF
cdr3_nt: TGCAGTGCTAGGGACAGGGCGGGCTACACCTTC
d_call: TRBD1
v_call: TRBV20-1
j_call: TRBJ1-2
clone_size: -
cdr3_length: 11

cdr3_aa: CAGYRAFYGYTF
cdr3_nt: TGTGCCGGGTACAGGGCCTTCTATGGCTACACCTTC
d_call: -
v_call: TRBV7-2
j_call: TRBJ1-2
clone_size: -
cdr3_length: 12

cdr3_aa: CASTTLAESSYNEQFF
cdr3_nt: TGTGCCAGCACGACCTTGGCGGAAAGCTCCTACAATGAGCAGTTCTTC
d_call: -
v_call: TRBV11-2
j_call: TRBJ2-1
clone_size: -
cdr3_length: 16

cdr3_aa: CASADRGDPFNQPQHF
cdr3_nt: TGTGCCAGCGCGGACAGGGGGGACCCCTTTAATCAGCCCCAGCATTTT
d_call: TRBD1
v_call: TRBV2
j_call: TRBJ1-5
clone_size: -
cdr3_length: 16

cdr3_aa: CASDLDRGGGYTF
cdr3_nt: TGTGCCAGCGACTTGGACAGGGGTGGGGGCTACACCTTC
d_call: TRBD1
v_call: TRBV2
j_call: TRBJ1-2
clone_size: -
cdr3_length: 13

cdr3_aa: CASSADSEDEQFF
cdr3_nt: TGTGCCAGCAGTGCTGACAGCGAGGACGAGCAGTTCTTC
d_call: -
v_call: TRBV6-4
j_call: TRBJ2-1
clone_size: -
cdr3_length: 13

cdr3_aa: CASSLLSGRTLETQYF
cdr3_nt: TGTGCCAGCAGTTTGCTGAGCGGGAGAACATTGGAGACCCAGTACTTC
d_call: TRBD2
v_call: TRBV6-5
j_call: TRBJ2-5
clone_size: once
cdr3_length: 16

cdr3_aa: CASKPGLANDEQFF
cdr3_nt: TGTGCCAGCAAACCGGGACTAGCGAATGATGAGCAGTTCTTC
d_call: TRBD2
v_call: TRBV6-4
j_call: TRBJ2-1
clone_size: -
cdr3_length: 14

cdr3_aa: CASKHPNEKLFF
cdr3_nt: TGTGCCAGCAAACACCCTAATGAAAAACTGTTTTTT
d_call: -
v_call: TRBV28
j_call: TRBJ1-4
clone_size: -
cdr3_length: 12

cdr3_aa: CSVAGTRGLEQYF
cdr3_nt: TGCAGCGTTGCCGGGACAAGGGGCCTCGAGCAGTACTTC
d_call: -
v_call: TRBV29-1
j_call: TRBJ2-7
clone_size: -
cdr3_length: 13

cdr3_aa: CASSFGRAVASYNEQFF
cdr3_nt: TGTGCCAGCAGCTTTGGGAGGGCCGTTGCATCCTACAATGAGCAGTTCTTC
d_call: TRBD2
v_call: TRBV7-2
j_call: TRBJ2-1
clone_size: -
cdr3_length: 17

cdr3_aa: CASGTVPTDTQYF
cdr3_nt: TGTGCCAGCGGGACAGTGCCCACAGATACGCAGTATTTT
d_call: TRBD1
v_call: TRBV19
j_call: TRBJ2-3
clone_size: -
cdr3_length: 13

cdr3_aa: CAGSPTSGLYEQYF
cdr3_nt: TGTGCCGGCTCCCCGACTAGCGGGCTCTACGAGCAGTACTTC
d_call: TRBD2
v_call: TRBV30
j_call: TRBJ2-7
clone_size: -
cdr3_length: 14

cdr3_aa: CASSLGEVGEQYF
cdr3_nt: TGTGCCAGCAGCTTAGGTGAGGTCGGCGAGCAGTACTTC
d_call: -
v_call: TRBV7-9
j_call: TRBJ2-7
clone_size: once
cdr3_length: 13